These 19 T cell receptor beta chains came from one sample sequenced in a study of CD8+ T cells in alopecia areata. Isolated RNA was reverse transcribed into cDNA used as the sequencing template. The method was immunoSEQ multiplex PCR; TCRdb's version includes in-frame clones alone and lacks a portion of them. Seen here are about 260,000 clones, 60% observed once, and the top ten hold 0.93%. Noted treatment: oral pan-JAK inhibitor, 5-10 mg twice daily. The source material was CD4+ T cells sorted from blood, sampled around week 54, from a patient treated with tofacitinib. The receptors were sampled from a human donor with alopecia areata.

V is TRBV30 and J is TRBJ2-7, with 12 positions matching TRBD1. Germline trimming cut 3 bases from V and 3 bases from J; bases unmatched to any gene: 6. Germline V gene data show CDR1 as GTSNPN and CDR2 as SVGIG (reference sequence). This CDR3 comprises 15 residues. CDR3 protein: CAWSVGQGAYYEQYF. As DNA, the CDR3 is TGTGCCTGGAGCGTGGGACAGGGGGCTTACTACGAGCAGTACTTC. Together with reference TRBV30 and TRBJ2-7, the CDR3 gives the full variable domain: SQTIHQWPATLVQPVGSPLSLECTVEGTSNPNLYWYRQAAGRGLQLLFYSVGIGQISSEVPQNLSASRPQDRQFILSSKKLLLSDSGFYLCAWSVGQGAYYEQYFGPGTRLTVT.

This clone has only a few counts. This rearrangement joins TRBV4-3 to TRBJ2-1, with a possible D match to TRBD1 (5 bases). V was clipped by 3 bases and J by 6 bases, with 15 bases between them. Germline V lookup: CDR1 LGHNA, CDR2 YSLEER. This CDR3 comprises 15 residues. CDR3 loop: CASSQSLDKANEQFF. CDR3 in DNA: TGCGCCAGCAGCCAGAGTTTGGACAAAGCCAATGAGCAGTTCTTC.

The rearrangement uses TRBV2 and TRBJ1-2, with TRBD1 matching 7 bases. Trimming cost V 6 bases and J 6 bases; bases outside gene matches: 4. The V gene's germline CDR1 is SNHLY and CDR2 FYNNEI. CDR3 length: 12 residues. The CDR3, as DNA: TGTGCCAGCAGACGACAGGGAGATGGCTACACCTTC. It specifies CASRRQGDGYTF.

The chain has TRBV7-2 and TRBJ2-5; D unresolved. Germline V gives CDR1 SGHTA, CDR2 FQGNSA. The CDR3 is 12 residues long. Trimming removed 4 bases from V and 2 bases from J, with 5 bases in between. In DNA form, the CDR3 reads TGTGCCAGCAGCTCAGGACAAGAGACCCAGTACTTC. It translates to CASSSGQETQYF. Combining the CDR3 with reference TRBV7-2 and TRBJ2-5 gives the whole variable domain GAGVSQSPSNKVTEKGKDVELRCDPISGHTALYWYRQSLGQGLEFLIYFQGNSAPDKSGLPSDRFSAERTGGSVSTLTIQRTQQEDSAVYLCASSSGQETQYFGPGTRLLVL.

This chain connects TRBV4-3 to TRBJ1-2; D might be TRBD1 (5 bases). The CDR3 has 13 amino acids. The V end lost 0 bases, the J end lost 8 bases, and 10 bases lay between the germline ends. The germline gives CDR1 LGHNA, CDR2 YSLEER. The CDR3 protein is CASSQEGVIGYTF. CDR3 DNA sequence: TGCGCCAGCAGCCAAGAGGGGGTGATCGGCTACACCTTC.

This clone was recorded a few times. The J gene is TRBJ1-1, the V gene TRBV29-1; D gene unclear. There are 13 residues in the CDR3. V dropped 7 bases and J dropped 4 bases, with 16 bases sitting between them. Germline V gene data show CDR1 as SQVTM and CDR2 as ANQGSEA. This CDR3 is CSASMGPATEAFF. CDR3 nucleotide sequence: TGCAGCGCCTCAATGGGCCCGGCCACTGAAGCTTTCTTT.

This chain uses TRBV20-1 with TRBJ2-1; the D gene could be TRBD1 or TRBD2 (5 bases each). The V end was cut by 1 base, the J end by 10 bases, with 8 bases between. Per germline, CDR1 DFQATT and CDR2 SNEGSKA (reference sequence). This CDR3 contains 11 residues. The CDR3 spells CSARAGREQFF. The CDR3, as DNA: TGCAGTGCTAGAGCGGGGCGCGAGCAGTTCTTC.

The rearrangement joins TRBV9 to TRBJ1-1; D remains unclear. Germline values: CDR1 SGDLS, CDR2 YYNGEE. V dropped 0 bases and J dropped 2 bases, with 8 bases sitting between them. The CDR3 consists of 14 residues. The CDR3 reads CASSVGTVNTEAFF. CDR3 bases: TGTGCCAGCAGCGTAGGTACGGTCAACACTGAAGCTTTCTTT.

This clone was found many times. This chain connects TRBV2 to TRBJ1-1; the match to TRBD1 covers 9 bases. V lost 6 bases and J lost 11; bases outside the gene matches: 7. Germline assignment: CDR1 SNHLY and CDR2 FYNNEI. The CDR3 contains 12 residues. CDR3 loop: CASRGRDRAAFF. CDR3 in DNA: TGTGCCAGCAGGGGCCGGGACAGGGCGGCTTTCTTT.

The V and J genes are TRBV2 and TRBJ2-2, with D possibly matching TRBD1 (5 bases). The CDR3 is 14 residues long. Germline CDR1 reads SNHLY; CDR2 reads FYNNEI. Trimming pared 6 bases from V and 10 bases from J, leaving 18 bases between. In nucleotides, the CDR3 is TGTGCCAGCAGCGTCGACAGACCCCGGGTGGAGCTGTTTTTT. Its protein product is CASSVDRPRVELFF.

The rearrangement joins TRBV10-3 to TRBJ2-7; 11 bases fit TRBD1. The CDR3 totals 15 residues. Germline loops: CDR1 ENHRY, CDR2 SYGVKD. The ends lost 3 bases at V and 5 bases at J; junction bases unmatched: 6. CDR3 DNA: TGTGCCATCAGTGAAGGACAGGGGGCCTATGACGAGCAGTACTTC. Residues: CAISEGQGAYDEQYF.

The rearrangement links TRBV7-9 to TRBJ2-2; D gene uncertain. Germline V gene lookup returns CDR1 SEHNR and CDR2 FQNEAQ (reference sequence). Deletions cut 3 bases from V and 4 bases from J, with 12 bases between. This CDR3 comprises 15 residues. The CDR3 is CASSLGQLSTGELFF. Here the CDR3 DNA reads TGTGCCAGCAGCTTGGGCCAGCTAAGCACCGGGGAGCTGTTTTTT. The complete variable domain, with remaining parts taken from reference TRBV7-9 and TRBJ2-2, reads DTGVSQNPRHKITKRGQNVTFRCDPISEHNRLYWYRQTLGQGPEFLTYFQNEAQLEKSRLLSDRFSAERPKGSFSTLEIQRTEQGDSAMYLCASSLGQLSTGELFFGEGSRLTVL.

This chain uses TRBV7-3 with TRBJ2-1; possibly TRBD1 for D (5 bases). CDR3 length: 15 residues. V lost 5 bases, J lost 0 bases, and 11 bases lay in between. CDR1 is SGHTA and CDR2 is FQGTGA in the germline V gene. CDR3 DNA sequence: TGTGCCAGCAGCCCCCAGCAGGGCTCCTACAATGAGCAGTTCTTC. Amino acid sequence: CASSPQQGSYNEQFF.

This clone was seen a single time. The J gene is TRBJ2-7, the V gene TRBV30, with D hard to call. This CDR3 region has 12 residues. Germline assignment: CDR1 GTSNPN and CDR2 SVGIG (reference sequence). The V end was cut by 0 bases, the J end by 3 bases, with 6 bases between. The CDR3 DNA sequence: TGTGCCTGGAGTGTACTGCGCTACGAGCAGTACTTC. Encoded protein: CAWSVLRYEQYF. The full variable domain, its missing parts supplied by reference TRBV30 and TRBJ2-7, is SQTIHQWPATLVQPVGSPLSLECTVEGTSNPNLYWYRQAAGRGLQLLFYSVGIGQISSEVPQNLSASRPQDRQFILSSKKLLLSDSGFYLCAWSVLRYEQYFGPGTRLTVT.

The CDR3 reads CSVGRSMNTEAFF. The CDR3 bases are TGCAGCGTTGGGAGATCCATGAACACTGAAGCTTTCTTT. The chain combines TRBV29-1 with TRBJ1-1, with unresolved D. Per germline, CDR1 SQVTM and CDR2 ANQGSEA. V was pared by 4 bases and J by 0 bases, with 9 bases between. CDR3 size: 13 residues.

This clone was counted between two and nine times. The chain employs TRBV30 and TRBJ1-1; D gene ambiguous. From germline, CDR1 is GTSNPN and CDR2 SVGIG (reference sequence). CDR3 size: 11 residues. Deletions cut 2 bases from V and 7 bases from J, with 8 bases between. The CDR3 here is CAWSLPHEAFF. As DNA, the CDR3 is TGTGCCTGGAGTCTCCCACATGAAGCTTTCTTT.

This chain joins TRBV6-1 and TRBJ2-1; D remains unclear. Germline CDR1 is MNHNS and CDR2 is SASEGT. Between the trimmed V and J ends, which lost 10 bases and 8 bases, there was a span of 24 bases. This CDR3 is built from 15 residues. CDR3 sequence (DNA): TGTGCCATCCGGGCCCGTTTTCCGGGCTTCGATGAGCAGTTCTTC. It translates to CAIRARFPGFDEQFF.

The V call is TRBV5-1, the J call TRBJ1-5; TRBD1 is a possible D gene (5 bases). Germline CDR1 SGHRS, CDR2 YFSETQ. The CDR3 covers 15 residues. Trimming took 2 bases from V and 6 from J, leaving 15 bases between them. CDR3 coding DNA: TGCGCCAGCAGCTTACCTACAAGGGGAGGTCAGCCCCAGCATTTT. Encoded protein: CASSLPTRGGQPQHF.

V is TRBV10-3 and J is TRBJ1-2; D gene uncertain. The CDR3 is 12 residues long. Trimming pared 6 bases from V and 2 bases from J, leaving 7 bases between. Germline assignment: CDR1 ENHRY and CDR2 SYGVKD. The CDR3 loop reads CAIRGQNYGYTF. In nucleotides, the CDR3 is TGTGCCATCAGAGGGCAGAACTATGGCTACACCTTC.